A single sample gave rise to the 26 T cell receptor beta chains below, sequenced in a study of blood T cells in healthy people across ages. Through a sample-barcoded 5' primer and a J-beta primer mix, a second PCR was run for roughly 7 to 12 cycles. One entry per CDR3 protein results from TCRdb running MiXCR on the 5' RACE reads. Of roughly 550,000 distinct CDR3 sequences in the sample, 20% to 30% are singletons; the top ten hold 8.7%. These data were also reused for a study on T cells of mothers and their children.

Sequencing was carried out using blood. The receptors shown here come from a boy younger than 18 in good health.

This clonotype occurred a few times. This chain uses TRBV7-9 with TRBJ2-3; 8 bases line up with TRBD1. Trimming cost V 5 bases and J 2 bases; bases outside gene matches: 6. In germline, CDR1 is SEHNR, CDR2 FQNEAQ (reference sequence). The CDR3 sequence is 15 residues long. CDR3: CASSPGQGFTDTQYF. The CDR3 bases are TGTGCCAGCAGCCCAGGACAGGGCTTCACAGATACGCAGTATTTT. Filled out from reference TRBV7-9 and TRBJ2-3, the complete variable domain reads DTGVSQNPRHKITKRGQNVTFRCDPISEHNRLYWYRQTLGQGPEFLTYFQNEAQLEKSRLLSDRFSAERPKGSFSTLEIQRTEQGDSAMYLCASSPGQGFTDTQYFGPGTRLTVL.

This chain links TRBV6-4 with TRBJ2-3; D not resolved. The germline V gene has CDR1 MRHNA and CDR2 SNTAGT. The CDR3 is 14 amino acids. Trimming pared 5 bases from V and 2 bases from J, leaving 11 bases between. The CDR3 DNA reads as TGTGCCAGCAGTAGTGGTGAGCCCACAGATACGCAGTATTTT. As protein: CASSSGEPTDTQYF.

The genes are TRBV29-1 and TRBJ2-7; possibly TRBD2 for D (6 bases). The CDR3 sequence is 14 residues long. V was cut by 2 bases and J by 4 bases, with 15 bases left in between. Germline V gene sequence: CDR1 SQVTM, CDR2 ANQGSEA. CDR3 region: CSVEFAGLGYEQYF. CDR3 DNA: TGCAGCGTTGAATTCGCGGGGTTGGGGTACGAGCAGTACTTC.

The V call is TRBV2, the J call TRBJ2-2, with D perhaps matching TRBD2 (5 bases). This CDR3 is 15 amino acids long. The V end lost 4 bases, the J end lost 0 bases, and 9 bases lay between the germline ends. Looked up from germline, CDR1 is SNHLY and CDR2 is FYNNEI. The CDR3 nucleotides are TGTGCCAGCAGTGCTAGCACGACGAACACCGGGGAGCTGTTTTTT. Translated: CASSASTTNTGELFF.

This clonotype was detected a few times. The V and J genes are TRBV6-2 or TRBV6-3 and TRBJ2-5; 7 bases agree with TRBD1. The end of the DNA aligns better with TRBJ2-1, so the J call may be wrong. The CDR3 is 13 amino acids. Germline assignment: CDR1 MNHEY and CDR2 SVGEGT. CDR3 DNA sequence: TGTGCCAGCAGTTACCCGACAGGGACTGAGCAGTTCTTC. This codes for CASSYPTGTEQFF.

Comments on this clonotype: A junction end diverges from the germline sequence, so it may reflect a read error. The chain combines TRBV7-6 with TRBJ1-4; 7 bases agree with TRBD1. This CDR3 is 16 amino acids long. From germline, CDR1 is SGHVS and CDR2 FNYEAQ. The CDR3, as DNA: TGTGCCATCAGCTTAATCTCAGGGGGGGCGCAGAAGGAACTGTTTTTT. It yields the protein CAISLISGGAQKELFF.

The chain uses TRBV20-1 and TRBJ2-1; no clear D. CDR1 is DFQATT, CDR2 SNEGSKA, per germline (reference sequence). The CDR3 spans 13 residues. The V and J ends lost 4 bases and 2 bases respectively, with 9 bases between them. DNA of the CDR3: TGCAGTGCTACGCTCGTCACCTACAATGAGCAGTTCTTC. Its translation is CSATLVTYNEQFF.

The chain combines TRBV5-1 with TRBJ1-2; 8 positions match TRBD1. Per the germline V gene, CDR1 is SGHRS and CDR2 is YFSETQ. V lost 3 bases to trimming and J lost 0 bases; unmatched junction nucleotides: 10. The CDR3 loop spans 17 amino acids. CDR3 sequence (DNA): TGCGCCAGCAGCTACGACTTCCGGGACAGGTCTAACTATGGCTACACCTTC. This translates into CASSYDFRDRSNYGYTF.

The rearrangement uses TRBV7-2 and TRBJ1-2; D is uncertain. The CDR3 runs to 15 residues. Trimming left V 1 base short and J 0 bases short, with 9 bases between. Germline V gene sequence: CDR1 SGHTA, CDR2 FQGNSA. CDR3 bases: TGTGCCAGCAGCTTAGACCCCACGGCTAACTATGGCTACACCTTC. It yields the protein CASSLDPTANYGYTF.

This clonotype occurred a few times. The V gene is TRBV20-1, the J gene TRBJ2-7; 7 bases map to TRBD1. Trimming took 5 bases from V and 0 from J; bases not matched to a gene: 4. The length of the CDR3 is 13 residues. Germline CDR1 and CDR2: DFQATT and SNEGSKA (reference sequence). CDR3 coding DNA: TGCAGTGCTGCCAGGGACAGCTCCTACGAGCAGTACTTC. Translated, it gives CSAARDSSYEQYF.

With regard to this clonotype: A much bigger clone sits one base away, suggesting this may be a read error. The genes are TRBV5-1 and TRBJ2-7; perhaps TRBD1 as D (6 bases). The CDR3 is 15 amino acids. The V gene's germline CDR1 is SGHRS and CDR2 YFSETQ. CDR3 sequence: CASSLAGANYNEQLF. CDR3 in DNA: TGCGCCAGCAGCTTGGCAGGGGCCAACTACAATGAGCAGCTCTTC. Variable domain in full (rest from reference TRBV5-1 and TRBJ2-7): KAGVTQTPRYLIKTRGQQVTLSCSPISGHRSVSWYQQTPGQGLQFLFEYFSETQRNKGNFPGRFSGRQFSNSRSEMNVSTLELGDSALYLCASSLAGANYNEQLFGPGTRLTVT.

This clonotype occurred a few times. The V call is TRBV30, the J call TRBJ1-4; the match to TRBD1 covers 9 bases. V lost 5 bases, J lost 7 bases, and 5 bases stayed unmatched. This CDR3 is 13 amino acids long. Germline loops: CDR1 GTSNPN, CDR2 SVGIG (reference sequence). The chain's CDR3 is CAWDGTGTEKLFF. The CDR3 bases are TGTGCCTGGGACGGGACAGGGACTGAAAAACTGTTTTTT. The full variable domain, rest sourced from reference TRBV30 and TRBJ1-4, is SQTIHQWPATLVQPVGSPLSLECTVEGTSNPNLYWYRQAAGRGLQLLFYSVGIGQISSEVPQNLSASRPQDRQFILSSKKLLLSDSGFYLCAWDGTGTEKLFFGSGTQLSVL.

This clonotype was counted between two and nine times. The chain uses TRBV5-1 and TRBJ2-1; 15 nucleotides agree with TRBD2. The CDR3 covers 16 residues. The germline V gene encodes CDR1 SGHRS and CDR2 YFSETQ. Trimming took 4 bases from V and 7 from J; bases not matched to a gene: 6. The CDR3 sequence: CASSDGLAGGRNEQFF. CDR3 in DNA: TGCGCCAGCAGCGACGGACTAGCGGGGGGGCGTAATGAGCAGTTCTTC.

Only a few counts were recorded for this clonotype. The chain links TRBV5-1 to TRBJ2-5; 11 nucleotides agree with TRBD2. This CDR3 has 18 residues. Germline V gene lookup returns CDR1 SGHRS and CDR2 YFSETQ. Unmatched junction bases numbered 12, after V lost 0 bases and J lost 5 bases. CDR3 region: CASSLAGLAGNGVETQYF. In nucleotides, the CDR3 is TGCGCCAGCAGCTTGGCCGGACTAGCGGGCAACGGTGTGGAGACCCAGTACTTC.

This clonotype was seen more than once but under ten times. The gene calls are TRBV6-2 or TRBV6-3 and TRBJ2-7; D is unclear. V lost 0 bases and J 7 bases, leaving 7 bases between the germline ends. From germline, CDR1 is MNHEY and CDR2 SVGEGT. The CDR3 covers 12 residues. The CDR3 sequence is CASSYSRTEQYF. The CDR3 DNA sequence: TGTGCCAGCAGTTACTCCCGTACAGAGCAGTACTTC.

This clonotype has only one observation. V usage is TRBV6-5 and J usage is TRBJ2-7, with 9 bases fitting TRBD1. The CDR3 covers 14 residues. With V trimmed by 7 bases and J by 0 bases, 4 bases remained unmatched. Germline loops: CDR1 MNHEY, CDR2 SVGAGI. This CDR3 is CASNGQGSSYEQYF. The CDR3 DNA follows: TGTGCCAGCAACGGACAGGGGAGCTCCTACGAGCAGTACTTC.

The chain uses TRBV12-3 or TRBV12-4 and TRBJ2-3; TRBD2 agrees at 9 bases. After removal of 4 bases from V and 4 bases from J, the junction contained 3 bases not matched to a gene. This CDR3 region has 14 residues. This CDR3 is CASSYSGRADTQYF. The CDR3 region has the DNA TGTGCCAGCAGTTATAGCGGGAGAGCAGATACGCAGTATTTT.

This clonotype was recorded a few times. The gene calls are TRBV6-8 and TRBJ2-1, with 11 positions matching TRBD2. V lost 6 bases to trimming and J lost 1 base; unmatched junction nucleotides: 5. The CDR3 covers 16 residues. The V gene's germline CDR1 is MNHGY and CDR2 SAAAGT. The CDR3 bases are TGTGCCAGCAGATCCGTAGCGGGGGGGTCCTACAATGAGCAGTTCTTC. It encodes CASRSVAGGSYNEQFF.

V is TRBV7-8 and J is TRBJ1-2; 8 bases agree with TRBD1. Germline assignment: CDR1 SGHVS and CDR2 FQNEAQ. The CDR3 runs to 15 residues. Unmatched junction bases numbered 9, after V lost 5 bases and J lost 4 bases. CDR3 sequence (DNA): TGTGCCAGCAGCCCCCAGGGGGCAGTGGGCTATGGCTACACCTTC. Its protein product is CASSPQGAVGYGYTF.

CDR3 sequence (DNA): TGTGCCAGCAGCCAAGATGGCAGCTATGGCTACACCTTC. This translates into CASSQDGSYGYTF. V is TRBV3-1 and J is TRBJ1-2; no definite D call. The V gene lost 0 bases and the J gene lost 4 bases, with 6 bases spanning the gap. CDR1 LGHDT and CDR2 YNNKEL come from the germline V gene (reference sequence). This CDR3 has 13 residues.

This clonotype was detected only a few times. This chain uses TRBV28 with TRBJ1-5; D possibly corresponds to TRBD1 (6 bases). In germline, CDR1 is MDHEN, CDR2 SYDVKM. There are 17 residues in the CDR3. Trimming shortened V by 5 bases and J by 0 bases, and 17 bases separated the two germline ends. The DNA for the CDR3 is TGTGCCAGCAGTATCCCGACAGGTTCCGTTAGCAATCAGCCCCAGCATTTT. It translates to CASSIPTGSVSNQPQHF. The full variable domain, with the rest looked up from reference TRBV28 and TRBJ1-5, is DVKVTQSSRYLVKRTGEKVFLECVQDMDHENMFWYRQDPGLGLRLIYFSYDVKMKEKGDIPEGYSVSREKKERFSLILESASTNQTSMYLCASSIPTGSVSNQPQHFGDGTRLSIL.

V usage is TRBV10-3 and J usage is TRBJ2-1; D is unresolved. This CDR3 region has 15 residues. Germline V lookup: CDR1 ENHRY, CDR2 SYGVKD. With 0 bases removed from V and 2 bases from J, the gap between germline ends came to 8 bases. In DNA form, the CDR3 reads TGTGCCATCAGTGAGTCGCAGCGTGCCTACAATGAGCAGTTCTTC. It is translated as CAISESQRAYNEQFF.

This clonotype has only a few counts. The chain is built from TRBV20-1 and TRBJ2-5, with 12 bases that match TRBD2. The ends lost 3 bases at V and 1 base at J; junction bases unmatched: 3. CDR1 is DFQATT and CDR2 is SNEGSKA in the germline V gene (reference sequence). CDR3 length: 15 residues. For the CDR3, the DNA is TGCAGTGCTAGTGGGACTAGCGGGCCCCAAGAGACCCAGTACTTC. As protein: CSASGTSGPQETQYF.

This clonotype has ten or more counts. The chain is built from TRBV20-1 and TRBJ2-4; 7 bases align to TRBD1. Germline lookup yields CDR1 DFQATT and CDR2 SNEGSKA (reference sequence). The V gene end was trimmed by 5 bases and the J gene end by 0 bases; junction bases not matched to a gene: 7. The CDR3 runs 15 residues. CDR3 region: CSAARTGLAKNIQYF. The CDR3 region has the DNA TGCAGTGCTGCCCGGACAGGACTAGCCAAAAACATTCAGTACTTC.

This clonotype was detected many times. The rearrangement joins TRBV20-1 to TRBJ2-1; 10 bases align to TRBD2. This CDR3 contains 15 residues. Germline assignment: CDR1 DFQATT and CDR2 SNEGSKA (reference sequence). J was trimmed by 4 bases and V by 1 base; bases with no gene match: 4. CDR3 DNA sequence: TGCAGTGCTAGAGTCCTAGCGGGGGATTACAATGAGCAGTTCTTC. It is translated as CSARVLAGDYNEQFF.

This clonotype has just a few counts. This chain connects TRBV15 to TRBJ2-6; no reliable D call. The CDR3 is 16 residues long. Trimming cost V 0 bases and J 2 bases, with 8 bases left between them. The V gene's germline CDR1 is LNHNV and CDR2 YYDKDF (reference sequence). CDR3 protein: CATSRDQDTGANVLTF. The DNA for the CDR3 is TGTGCCACCAGCAGAGATCAAGATACTGGGGCCAACGTCCTGACTTTC.